This TCR beta chain was identified in a study of blood T cell repertoires in COVID-19. Study-level background: Sites in the United States, Italy and Spain provided acute and convalescent COVID-19 samples. PBMCs, B-cell-depleted T cells, or T cells were the source of the cDNA or gDNA that made up the material.

Clones were read by immunoSEQ multiplex PCR, and TCRdb kept only the in-frame ones, dropping some. The repertoire includes fewer than 200,000 clones, 88% of them detected once, and roughly 10% sits in the top ten. This clone has only one observation. The germline CDR1 and CDR2 sequences are MGHRA and YSYEKL. The length of the CDR3 is 15 residues. The V and J ends lost 4 bases and 1 base, in that order; junction bases with no gene match: 4. Input material: PBMCs or T cells enriched from blood (not recorded which). The TCR sequence derives from a woman younger than 30 who had recovered from COVID-19. This chain links TRBV4-1 with TRBJ2-5; TRBD2 agrees at 9 bases. CDR3 in amino acids: CASSPSGLAQETQYF. DNA of the CDR3: TGCGCCAGCAGCCCCTCGGGACTAGCCCAAGAGACCCAGTACTTC.